The clone carrying this T cell receptor (beta chain) was seen once. The CDR3 extends over 15 amino acids. The ends were cut back, 5 bases at V and 7 bases at J, with 19 bases in the middle. CDR1 is SGHRS, CDR2 YFSETQ, per germline. The PCR ran on 60 Vbeta and 13 Jbeta primers. The data were produced by immunoSEQ multiplex PCR, yet TCRdb's version contains in-frame clones alone and is incomplete. The table lists about 150,000 clones, under 80% of them singletons. These data belong to a study of cytomegalovirus exposure and HLA in healthy donors. Sequencing used PBMCs. The V call is TRBV5-1, the J call TRBJ2-4; D possibly corresponds to TRBD2 (5 bases). The receptor was derived from a man younger than 35 in good health and CMV-seropositive. The CDR3 region has the DNA TGCGCCAGCAGATCAATTCCCGCCGGGGAGAACATTCAGTACTTC. Residues: CASRSIPAGENIQYF.